This TCR beta chain was profiled in a study of blood T cells in healthy people across ages. Study information: Through template switching, about one barcoded beta molecule was captured per two T cells, as measured in model experiments.

A second PCR of 7 to 11 cycles used a sample-barcoded 5' primer and a J-beta primer mix. Every cDNA molecule carried a tag from a template-switch adaptor bearing 12 random nucleotides. From the 5' RACE reads, TCRdb called clonotypes with MiXCR, one entry per CDR3 protein. The sample consists of 550,000 to 700,000 distinct CDR3 sequences, 25% to 30% of them appearing once. In germline, CDR1 is SGHRS, CDR2 YFSETQ. The CDR3 is made up of 15 amino acids. The V end lost 2 bases, the J end lost 0 bases, and 10 bases lay between the germline ends. In its sample, this clonotype was seen a few times. Researchers report isolating at least 7 million PBMCs per sample. Total RNA, at least 5.5 micrograms per sample, was extracted from PBMCs.

The source is a woman in her 70s in good health. The specimen sequenced was blood. The chain is built from TRBV5-1 and TRBJ2-3; no reliable D call. CDR3 protein: CASSFKGSSTDTQYF. CDR3 coding DNA: TGCGCCAGCAGCTTTAAAGGATCTAGCACAGATACGCAGTATTTT.